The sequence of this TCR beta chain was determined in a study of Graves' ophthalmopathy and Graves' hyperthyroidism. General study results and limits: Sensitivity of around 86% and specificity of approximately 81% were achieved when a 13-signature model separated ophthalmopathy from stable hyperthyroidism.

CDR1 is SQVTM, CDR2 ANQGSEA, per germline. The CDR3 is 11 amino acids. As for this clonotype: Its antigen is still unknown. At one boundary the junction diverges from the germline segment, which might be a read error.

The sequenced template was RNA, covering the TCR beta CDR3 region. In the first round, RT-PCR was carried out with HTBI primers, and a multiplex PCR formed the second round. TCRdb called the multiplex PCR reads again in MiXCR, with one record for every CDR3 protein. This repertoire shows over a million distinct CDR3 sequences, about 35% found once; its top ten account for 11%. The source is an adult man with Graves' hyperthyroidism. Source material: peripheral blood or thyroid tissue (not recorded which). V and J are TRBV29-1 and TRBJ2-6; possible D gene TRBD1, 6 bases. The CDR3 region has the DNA TGCAGCGTTGACGTACAGGGATTTCTTGCTTTC. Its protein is CSVDVQGFLAF. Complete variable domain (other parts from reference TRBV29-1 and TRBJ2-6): SAVISQKPSRDICQRGTSLTIQCQVDSQVTMMFWYRQQPGQSLTLIATANQGSEATYESGFVIDKFPISRPNLTFSTLTVSNMSPEDSSIYLCSVDVQGFLAFGAGSRLTVL.